A selection of T cell receptor beta chains follows, all from one sample in a study of T cells in Graves' hyperthyroidism and ophthalmopathy. One entry per CDR3 protein results from TCRdb running MiXCR on the multiplex PCR reads. The top ten clones hold 19% of a sample with 450,000 to 700,000 distinct CDR3 sequences, more than 45% of them seen once. Sequenced: peripheral blood or thyroid tissue (not recorded which). The receptors here all came from an adult woman with Graves' disease, either hyperthyroidism or ophthalmopathy (not recorded which). Each CDR3 is given with its conserved first and last residue. A D gene is named only where the DNA matches it firmly.

D | J | V | CDR3
- | TRBJ1-1 | TRBV2 | CASSVGSLNMNTEAFF
- | TRBJ1-5 | TRBV2 | CASSAGTGQPQHF
- | TRBJ1-1 | TRBV5-5 | CASSLAGHQIGAFF
- | TRBJ2-7 | TRBV13 | CASSSRVWGSSYEQYF
- | TRBJ1-6 | TRBV5-1 | CASSLTGTQNSPLHF
- | TRBJ2-2 | TRBV3-1 | CAARWGTGELFF
- | TRBJ2-5 | TRBV7-9 | CASSQVRRWETQYF
TRBD2 | TRBJ2-5 | TRBV5-1 | CASSAGTSGGETQYF
TRBD1 | TRBJ2-5 | TRBV6-5 | CASGFAQGVRETQYF
- | TRBJ2-7 | TRBV2 | CASSESGTGNPYEQYF
- | TRBJ1-5 | TRBV27 | CASSPMRGIYSNQPQHF
- | TRBJ2-5 | TRBV5-4 | CASSLGRFPQETQYF
- | TRBJ2-2 | TRBV12-3/TRBV12-4 | CASRLQGGFGELFF
TRBD1 | TRBJ2-7 | TRBV7-3 | CASSSDRGSNEQYF
- | TRBJ2-7 | TRBV10-3 | CAIRGGNYEQYF
- | TRBJ1-5 | TRBV12-5 | CASALLGGSHQPQHF
TRBD1 | TRBJ1-5 | TRBV20-1 | CSAKGQGRVFGNQPQHF
TRBD1 | TRBJ2-7 | TRBV7-9 | CASSSQGAKEQYF
TRBD1 | TRBJ2-7 | TRBV11-2 | CANSPRDRVGYEQYF
TRBD2 | TRBJ2-2 | TRBV13 | CASSFLAGVGTGELFF
TRBD2 | TRBJ2-7 | TRBV6-1 | CANNQRGGGEQYF
- | TRBJ2-7 | TRBV12-3/TRBV12-4 | CASSFLGAFDEQYF
TRBD1 | TRBJ2-5 | TRBV2 | CASRDNRGRGETQYF
TRBD1 | TRBJ1-2 | TRBV7-3 | CASSAEGARYTF
- | TRBJ2-7 | TRBV11-2 | CASSPMGAPMTYEQYF
- | TRBJ1-1 | TRBV10-2 | CASGELSEAFF
TRBD2 | TRBJ2-7 | TRBV27 | CASSVQLAGPYEQYF
TRBD2 | TRBJ2-7 | TRBV25-1 | CASSLYPGTSHF
- | TRBJ2-5 | TRBV10-3 | CAISESGGETQYF
- | TRBJ1-1 | TRBV11-3 | CASSSGQRAEAFF
- | TRBJ1-5 | TRBV10-3 | CAISELVAGETQHF
TRBD2 | TRBJ2-1 | TRBV13 | CASNQAHREGTNEQFF
- | TRBJ1-2 | TRBV6-6 | CASSYPDFGYGYTF
- | TRBJ2-3 | TRBV11-2 | CASSPYLGTARTDTQYF
- | TRBJ2-7 | TRBV29-1 | CSVGTQAGSYEQYF
TRBD1 | TRBJ2-7 | TRBV19 | CASSPRRDRGPYEQYF
- | TRBJ2-5 | TRBV13 | CASSIRMYQETQYF
TRBD1 | TRBJ2-5 | TRBV10-3 | CATKDRELETQYF
TRBD1 | TRBJ2-7 | TRBV19 | CASSAGTGYEQYF
- | TRBJ1-4 | TRBV7-9 | CASRNSGLDEKLFF
- | TRBJ1-3 | TRBV28 | CASSFGQLSGNTIYF
TRBD1 | TRBJ2-7 | TRBV7-8 | CASSRGQGAGEQYF
- | TRBJ1-6 | TRBV7-8 | CASSSLRDSPLHF
- | TRBJ1-1 | TRBV28 | CASPKDIGDTEAFF
TRBD1 | TRBJ1-6 | TRBV10-3 | CAIGGTGNSPLHF